The subject of this entry is one T cell receptor (beta chain). What this receptor recognizes is not known. No much larger clone exists at a distance of one base, and base qualities are not known. The data derive from a study of blood T cell repertoires in COVID-19 (TCRdb year 2020). A note on the overall study: Samples from collaborators originated in the United States, Italy and Spain and spanned both the acute and convalescent phases of COVID-19. The prospective study material was composed of cDNA or gDNA derived from T cells, B-cell-depleted T cells, or PBMCs. The dataset comprised deeply sampled blood TCRbeta repertoires from subjects exposed to, actively infected with, or recovered from COVID-19. A freely available public database, intended as a resource for researchers studying the immune response to SARS-CoV-2, is where the repertoires were released. The samples were drawn from two sources: the first 160 participants of the ongoing ImmuneRACE study, and 1,000 to 1,500 subjects contributed by 6 global collaborators. Nearly every sample came with metadata listing a de-identified subject ID, COVID-19 status, age in years and sex. Where available, HLA class I and class II types were obtained from metadata supplied by the sample provider rather than from assay-based typing.

Broad study findings and their caveats: Clinical and demographic metadata were provided uncurated, with the amount varying by source and participant.

Collaborating institutions collected whole blood in K2EDTA tubes following their own protocols. For TCRbeta analysis, collaborators shipped samples as frozen whole blood, isolated PBMCs, or DNA extracted from either of those sample types. TCRbeta CDR3 regions were amplified from genomic DNA using the immunoSEQ Assay, a bias-controlled multiplex PCR. As for the original processing: Nucleated cell counts per sample were estimated from amplification of reference gene primers within the assay. To quantify the absolute abundance of each unique TCRbeta CDR3 rearrangement, sequence reads were collapsed and filtered. For each sample, productive Simpson clonality was calculated as the square root of Simpson's diversity index across productive rearrangements. TCRdb stores this immuneACCESS table with in-frame sequences only. Part of the clones is absent; in the studies checked, under half of the shortfall reflects unresolved V genes, and no reason is known for the rest. V, J and clone size reflect that table, while D and trimming were determined from the DNA. The sample includes under 250,000 clones, with roughly four fifths observed a single time. The ten largest make up 3.4% of the sample.

V and J are truncated by 3 bases and 6 bases respectively, leaving an intervening sequence of 9 bases. The germline V gene supplies CDR1 SGHNT and CDR2 YENEEA. The CDR3 starts with the cysteine, ends with the phenylalanine, and has 12 residues. The CDR3 DNA has 36 bases and is translated from base 1. The receptor comes from a woman in her late teens or twenties with acute or convalescent COVID-19. The receptor chain draws on TRBV11-3 and TRBJ2-7, with no D gene named confidently. Material: peripheral blood. The CDR3 protein is CASSFQRGEQYF. The sequence in DNA is TGTGCCAGCAGCTTCCAGCGCGGCGAGCAGTACTTC.